This T cell receptor (beta chain) was profiled in a study of tumor-infiltrating lymphocytes in primary liver carcinoma. As concerns this clonotype: What it binds is not known.

Trimming stripped 5 bases from V and 6 bases from J, with 4 bases between. There are 11 residues in the CDR3. Germline DNA was also extracted, while the blood RNA originated from unsorted whole blood. Overall study results and limits: Tumors had a significantly higher top-250-clone fraction than blood (p = 0.039).

Using a constant-region primer together with ProtoScript II reverse transcriptase, TCR beta cDNA was made from 500 ng of total RNA. It was through three nested multiplex PCR rounds of slightly modified ARM-PCR that TCR beta libraries arose. The first two PCR rounds, nine to ten cycles each, used TRBV1-TRBV30 forward primers and a C-beta reverse primer. TCRdb reprocessed the multiplex PCR reads with MiXCR, giving one entry per CDR3 protein. The sample carries hundreds of thousands of distinct CDR3 sequences, 65% recorded once. This chain uses TRBV12-3 or TRBV12-4 with TRBJ2-2, with D uncertain. The sequence derives from a man aged 40-49 years with primary liver carcinoma and hepatitis B virus infection. What was sequenced was peripheral blood. DNA for the CDR3: TGTGCCAGCAGTCGGGCCGGGGAGCTGTTTTTT. Amino acids: CASSRAGELFF.